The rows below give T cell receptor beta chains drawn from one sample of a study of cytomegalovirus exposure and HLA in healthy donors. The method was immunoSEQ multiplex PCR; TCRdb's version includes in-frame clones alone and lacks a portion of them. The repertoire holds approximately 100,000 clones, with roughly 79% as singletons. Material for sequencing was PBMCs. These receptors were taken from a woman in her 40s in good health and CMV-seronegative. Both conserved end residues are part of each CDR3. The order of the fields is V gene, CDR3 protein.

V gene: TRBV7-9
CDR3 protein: CASSPPPIEVRTYEQYF

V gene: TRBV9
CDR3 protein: CASSSWTGPYNEQFF

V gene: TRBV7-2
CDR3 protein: CASSSRQGFTYNEQFF

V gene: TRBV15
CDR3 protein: CATRRDYQETQYF

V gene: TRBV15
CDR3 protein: CATSRVTAQNEKLFF

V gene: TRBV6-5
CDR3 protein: CASSYDRGSYNEQFF

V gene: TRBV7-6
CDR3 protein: CASSLSGLARVQETQYF

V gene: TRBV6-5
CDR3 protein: CASSPLGTEGQPQHF

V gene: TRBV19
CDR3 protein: CASSPRGWYEQYF

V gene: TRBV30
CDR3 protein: CAWSRTGKTEAFF

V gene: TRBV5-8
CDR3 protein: CASSFGTGFRDEQFF

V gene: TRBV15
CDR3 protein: CATSSPGTSLYEQYF

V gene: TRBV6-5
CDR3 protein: CASSSTSGSSDTQYF

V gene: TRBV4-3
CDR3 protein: CATSYDRGKLFF

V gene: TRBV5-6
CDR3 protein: CASTGGAEQETQYF

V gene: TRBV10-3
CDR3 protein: CAIGGQGATKGEQYF

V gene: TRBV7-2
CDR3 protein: CASSFWAGTGREQYF

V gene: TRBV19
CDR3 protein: CASKGLETYEQYF

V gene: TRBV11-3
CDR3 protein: CASSPGTSGGEETQYF

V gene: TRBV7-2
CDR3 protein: CASSFSLAYEQYF

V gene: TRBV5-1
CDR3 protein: CASRVRSLGGRINTEAFF

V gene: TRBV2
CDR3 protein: CASSLDRRVVHEQFF

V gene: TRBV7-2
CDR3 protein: CASSKAGTGGNTGELFF

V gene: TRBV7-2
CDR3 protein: CASSPGGAYEQYF

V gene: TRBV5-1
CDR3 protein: CASSLSGEETQYF

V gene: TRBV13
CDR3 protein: CASSLTSGTTTIWNTGELFF

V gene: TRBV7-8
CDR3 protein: CASSLSGTSNVGQYF

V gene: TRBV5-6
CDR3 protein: CASSLDPTGGAKTQYF

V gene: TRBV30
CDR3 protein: CASRRGGSSYEQYF

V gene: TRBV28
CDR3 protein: CASSLSVGTSGKDTQYF

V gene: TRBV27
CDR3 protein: CASSGGQALSGANVLTF

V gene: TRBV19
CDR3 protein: CASSVRETQYF

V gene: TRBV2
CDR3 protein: CASFTPVGGNEQFF

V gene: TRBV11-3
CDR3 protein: CASSLSTLGNIQYF

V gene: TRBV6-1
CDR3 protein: CASSEQGAGDLWDTQYF

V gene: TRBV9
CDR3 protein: CASSVAQGTQYF

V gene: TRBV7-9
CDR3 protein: CASSLILGRVPDTQYF

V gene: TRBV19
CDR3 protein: CASSIVDNEQFF

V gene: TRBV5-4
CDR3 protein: CASSPGQGADGTYEQYF

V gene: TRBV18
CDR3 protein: CASSSGLAGGNEQFF

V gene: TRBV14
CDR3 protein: CASSPITGSYEQYF

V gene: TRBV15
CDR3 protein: CATSRVAGWADTQYF

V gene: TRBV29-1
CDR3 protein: CSVDLGGEQYF

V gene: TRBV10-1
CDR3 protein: CASSPSASPYEQYF

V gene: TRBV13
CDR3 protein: CASSSFRSYEQYF

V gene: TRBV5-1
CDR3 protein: CASSLAGVNEQFF